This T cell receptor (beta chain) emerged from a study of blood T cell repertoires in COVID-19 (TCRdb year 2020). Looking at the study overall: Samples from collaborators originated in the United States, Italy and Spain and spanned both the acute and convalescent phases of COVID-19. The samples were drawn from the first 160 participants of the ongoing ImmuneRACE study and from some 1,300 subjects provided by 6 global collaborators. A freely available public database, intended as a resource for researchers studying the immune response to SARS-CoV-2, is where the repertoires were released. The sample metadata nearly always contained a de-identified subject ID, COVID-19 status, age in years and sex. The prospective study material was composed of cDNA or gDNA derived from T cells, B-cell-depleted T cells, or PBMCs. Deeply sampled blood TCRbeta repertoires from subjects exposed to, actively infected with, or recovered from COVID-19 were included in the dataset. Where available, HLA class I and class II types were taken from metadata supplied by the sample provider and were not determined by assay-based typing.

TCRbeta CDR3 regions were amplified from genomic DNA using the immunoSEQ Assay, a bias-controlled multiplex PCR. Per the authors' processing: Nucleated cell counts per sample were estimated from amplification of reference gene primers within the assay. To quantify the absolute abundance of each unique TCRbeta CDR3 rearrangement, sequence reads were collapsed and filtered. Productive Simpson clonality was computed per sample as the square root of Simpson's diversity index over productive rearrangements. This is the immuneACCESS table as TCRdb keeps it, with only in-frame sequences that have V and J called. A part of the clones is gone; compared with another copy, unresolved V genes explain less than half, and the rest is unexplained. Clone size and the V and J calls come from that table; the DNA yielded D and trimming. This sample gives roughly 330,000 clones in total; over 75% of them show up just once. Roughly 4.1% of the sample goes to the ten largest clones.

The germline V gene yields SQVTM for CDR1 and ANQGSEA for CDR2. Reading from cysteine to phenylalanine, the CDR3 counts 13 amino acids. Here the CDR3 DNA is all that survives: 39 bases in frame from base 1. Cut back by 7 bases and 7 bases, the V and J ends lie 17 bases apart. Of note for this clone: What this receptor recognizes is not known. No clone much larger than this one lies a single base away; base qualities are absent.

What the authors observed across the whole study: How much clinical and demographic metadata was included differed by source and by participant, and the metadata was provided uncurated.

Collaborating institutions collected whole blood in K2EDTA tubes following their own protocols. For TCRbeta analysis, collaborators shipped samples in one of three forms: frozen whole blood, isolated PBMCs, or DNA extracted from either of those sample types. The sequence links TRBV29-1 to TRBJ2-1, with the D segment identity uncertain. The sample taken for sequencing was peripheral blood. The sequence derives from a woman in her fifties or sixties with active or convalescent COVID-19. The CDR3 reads CSADSPVRNEQFF. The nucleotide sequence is TGCAGCGCCGATAGCCCTGTGAGGAATGAGCAGTTCTTC.